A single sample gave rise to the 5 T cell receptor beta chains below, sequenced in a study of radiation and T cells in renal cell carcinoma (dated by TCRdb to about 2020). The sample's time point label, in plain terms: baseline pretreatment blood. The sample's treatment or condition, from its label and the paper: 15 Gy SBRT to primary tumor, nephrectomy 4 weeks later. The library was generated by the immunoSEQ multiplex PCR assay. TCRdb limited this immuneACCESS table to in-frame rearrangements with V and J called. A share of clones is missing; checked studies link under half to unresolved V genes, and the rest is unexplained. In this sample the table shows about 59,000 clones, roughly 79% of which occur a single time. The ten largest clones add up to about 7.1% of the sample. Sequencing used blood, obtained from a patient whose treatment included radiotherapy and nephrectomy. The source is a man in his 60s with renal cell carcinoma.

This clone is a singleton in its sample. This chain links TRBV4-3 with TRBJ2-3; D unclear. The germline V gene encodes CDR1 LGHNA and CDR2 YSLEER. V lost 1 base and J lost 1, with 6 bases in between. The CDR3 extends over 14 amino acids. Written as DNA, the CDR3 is TGCGCCAGCAGCCAAGCCGGGCGCACAGATACGCAGTATTTT. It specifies CASSQAGRTDTQYF.

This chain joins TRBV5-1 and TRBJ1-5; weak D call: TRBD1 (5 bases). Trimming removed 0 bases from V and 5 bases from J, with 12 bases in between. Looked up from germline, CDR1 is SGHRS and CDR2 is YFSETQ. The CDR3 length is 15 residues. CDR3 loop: CASSLAGGRDQPQHF. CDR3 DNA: TGCGCCAGCAGCTTGGCCGGGGGGAGAGATCAGCCCCAGCATTTT.

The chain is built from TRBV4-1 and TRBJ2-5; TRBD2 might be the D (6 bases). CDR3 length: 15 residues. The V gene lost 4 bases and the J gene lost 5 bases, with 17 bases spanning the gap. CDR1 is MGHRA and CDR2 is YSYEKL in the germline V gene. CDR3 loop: CASSPLPTGDETQYF. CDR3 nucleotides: TGCGCCAGCAGCCCCCTCCCCACGGGAGACGAGACCCAGTACTTC.

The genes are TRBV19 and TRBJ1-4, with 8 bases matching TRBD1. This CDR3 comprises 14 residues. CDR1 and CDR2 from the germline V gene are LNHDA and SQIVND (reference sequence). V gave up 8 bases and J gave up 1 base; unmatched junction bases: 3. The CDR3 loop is CASSRGLTNEKLFF. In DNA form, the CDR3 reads TGTGCCAGTTCCAGGGGGCTAACTAATGAAAAACTGTTTTTT.

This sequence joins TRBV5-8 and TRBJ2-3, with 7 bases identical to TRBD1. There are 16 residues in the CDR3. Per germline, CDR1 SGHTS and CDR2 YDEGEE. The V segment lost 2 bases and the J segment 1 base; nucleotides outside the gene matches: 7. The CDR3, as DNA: TGTGCCAGCAGCTTATGGCAGGGGGTGGGCACAGATACGCAGTATTTT. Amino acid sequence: CASSLWQGVGTDTQYF.